This T cell receptor (beta chain) derives from a study of T cells after yellow fever vaccination. About this clonotype: Its antigen remains unidentified.

TCRdb passed the 5' RACE reads through MiXCR, listing each CDR3 protein once. The sample carries around 120,000 distinct CDR3 sequences, nearly 15% recorded once. This CDR3 comprises 14 residues. Trimming left V 6 bases short and J 3 bases short, with 14 bases between. Study-level points and caveats: Post-booster reappearance was seen for most primary-vaccination clones (around 97% CD4, 85% to 90% CD8). A weaker secondary response peaked on day 5, the primary on day 15.

The source of this sequence is a man aged 18 to 30 who received the YFV17D yellow fever vaccine. Sequencing used CD8+ T cells sorted from PBMCs, obtained 5 days after the yellow fever booster vaccination. V is TRBV12-3 or TRBV12-4 and J is TRBJ1-2, with TRBD1 as a possible D gene (6 bases). In DNA, the CDR3 is TGTGCCAGCAGGTTAAACAGGGAAGACTATGGCTACACCTTC. This gives the protein CASRLNREDYGYTF.